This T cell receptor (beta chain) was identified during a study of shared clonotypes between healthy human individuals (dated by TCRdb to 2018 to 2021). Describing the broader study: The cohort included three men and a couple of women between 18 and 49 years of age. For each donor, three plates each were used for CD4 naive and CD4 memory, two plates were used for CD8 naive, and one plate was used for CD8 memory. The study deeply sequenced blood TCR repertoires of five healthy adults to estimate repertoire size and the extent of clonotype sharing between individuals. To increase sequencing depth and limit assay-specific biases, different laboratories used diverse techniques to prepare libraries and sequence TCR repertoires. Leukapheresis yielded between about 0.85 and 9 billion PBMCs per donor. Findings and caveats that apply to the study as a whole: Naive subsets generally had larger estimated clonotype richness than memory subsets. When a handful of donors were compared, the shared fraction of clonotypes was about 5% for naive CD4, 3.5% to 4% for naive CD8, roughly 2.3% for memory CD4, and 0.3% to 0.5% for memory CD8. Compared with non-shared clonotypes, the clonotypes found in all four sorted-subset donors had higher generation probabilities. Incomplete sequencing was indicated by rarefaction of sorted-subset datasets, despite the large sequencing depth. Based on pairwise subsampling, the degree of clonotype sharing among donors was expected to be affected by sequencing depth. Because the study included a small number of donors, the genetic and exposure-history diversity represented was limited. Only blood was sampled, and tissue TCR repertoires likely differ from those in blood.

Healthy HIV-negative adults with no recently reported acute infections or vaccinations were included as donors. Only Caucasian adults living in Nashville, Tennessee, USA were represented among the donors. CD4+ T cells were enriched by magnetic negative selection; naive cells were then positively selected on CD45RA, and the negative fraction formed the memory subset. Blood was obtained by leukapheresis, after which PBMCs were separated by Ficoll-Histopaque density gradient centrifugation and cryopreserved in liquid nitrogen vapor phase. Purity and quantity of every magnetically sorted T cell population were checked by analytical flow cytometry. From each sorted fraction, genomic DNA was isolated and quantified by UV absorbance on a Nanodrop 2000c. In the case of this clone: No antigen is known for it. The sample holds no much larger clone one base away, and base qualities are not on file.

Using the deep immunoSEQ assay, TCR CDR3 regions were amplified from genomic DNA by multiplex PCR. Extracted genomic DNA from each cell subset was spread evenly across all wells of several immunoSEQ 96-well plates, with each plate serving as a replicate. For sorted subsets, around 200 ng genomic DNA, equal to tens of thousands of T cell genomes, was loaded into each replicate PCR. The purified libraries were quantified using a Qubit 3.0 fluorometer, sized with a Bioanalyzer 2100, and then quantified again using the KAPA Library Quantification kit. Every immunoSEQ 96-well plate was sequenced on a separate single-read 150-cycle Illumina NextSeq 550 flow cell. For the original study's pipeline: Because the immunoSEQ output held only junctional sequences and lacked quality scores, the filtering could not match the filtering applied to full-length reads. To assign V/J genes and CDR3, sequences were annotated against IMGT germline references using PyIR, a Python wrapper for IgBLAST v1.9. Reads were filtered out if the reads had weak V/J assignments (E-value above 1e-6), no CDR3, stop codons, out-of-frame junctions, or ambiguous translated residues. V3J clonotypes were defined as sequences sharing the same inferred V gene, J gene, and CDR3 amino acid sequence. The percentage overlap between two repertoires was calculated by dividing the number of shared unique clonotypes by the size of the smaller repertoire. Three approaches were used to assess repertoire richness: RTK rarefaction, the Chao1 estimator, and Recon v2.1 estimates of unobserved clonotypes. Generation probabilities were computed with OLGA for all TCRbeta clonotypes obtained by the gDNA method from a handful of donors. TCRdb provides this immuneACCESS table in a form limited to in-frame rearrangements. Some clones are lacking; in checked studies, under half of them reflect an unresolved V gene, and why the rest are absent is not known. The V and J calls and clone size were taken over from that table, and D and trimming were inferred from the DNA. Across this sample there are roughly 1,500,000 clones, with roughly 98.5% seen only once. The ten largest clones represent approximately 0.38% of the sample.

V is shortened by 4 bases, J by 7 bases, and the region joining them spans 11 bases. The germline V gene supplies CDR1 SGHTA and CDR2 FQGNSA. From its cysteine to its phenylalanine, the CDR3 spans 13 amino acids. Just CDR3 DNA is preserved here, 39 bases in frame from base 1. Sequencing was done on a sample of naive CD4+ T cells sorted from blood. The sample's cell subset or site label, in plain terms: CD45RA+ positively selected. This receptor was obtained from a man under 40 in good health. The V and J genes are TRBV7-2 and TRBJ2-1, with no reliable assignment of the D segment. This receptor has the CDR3 CASSSQGWNEQFF. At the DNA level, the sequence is TGTGCCAGCAGCTCTCAAGGGTGGAATGAGCAGTTCTTC.